This T cell receptor beta chain was documented in a study of Graves' ophthalmopathy and Graves' hyperthyroidism. At the level of the study: The stable label applied to hyperthyroidism with no ophthalmopathy within 18 months of follow-up. Study-level points and caveats: Most thyroid-expanded clonotypes exceeding 0.001 frequency were also found in blood.

The CDR3 loop spans 15 amino acids. The V gene's germline CDR1 is LNHDA and CDR2 SQIVND (reference sequence). With 4 bases removed from V and 0 bases from J, the gap between germline ends came to 13 bases. This clonotype occurred many times. Its target is unknown. Investigators amplified TCR beta CDR3 regions from RNA transcripts. Second-round multiplex PCR came after first-round RT-PCR with HTBI primers. TCRdb processed the multiplex PCR reads anew with MiXCR; each CDR3 protein has one entry. The repertoire consists of around 1.1 million distinct CDR3 sequences, with about two fifths occurring once and the leading ten covering around 10%.

Sequencing was performed on peripheral blood or thyroid tissue (not recorded which). The origin of this receptor is an adult man with Graves' hyperthyroidism. The rearrangement links TRBV19 to TRBJ2-7, with D perhaps TRBD1 or TRBD2 (5 bases each). The CDR3 DNA sequence: TGTGCCAGTAGTAACCCGGGACGTAACTCCTACGAGCAGTACTTC. Translation gives CASSNPGRNSYEQYF.